One T cell receptor (beta chain) is described in this entry. Its antigen remains unidentified. V shed 3 bases and J shed 2 bases, with 14 bases lying between them. The CDR3 totals 16 residues. This specimen comes from a study of T-cell memory formation after mild COVID-19. Study-wide background: Clusters of TCRs were largely donor specific. Whole-study results and caveats: The study found contracting CD4+ clones mainly in CM and EM and contracting CD8+ clones in EMRA. The appearance of some responding clones in pre-infection memory suggested that cross-reactive memory joined.

5'RACE, which relied on constant-segment primers, yielded TCR alpha and TCR beta cDNA libraries carrying sample barcodes and UMIs. TCRdb re-called the 5' RACE reads with MiXCR, one entry per CDR3 protein. The repertoire has fewer than 250,000 distinct CDR3 sequences, under 30% of them found once; the top ten carry around 10%. The receptor comes from an adult woman who had mild COVID-19 (a few samples of this study predate the infection). Cell type and time point are not known. This sequence joins TRBV12-3 or TRBV12-4 and TRBJ1-3; perhaps TRBD1 as D (6 bases). The sequenced sample was PBMCs or a T cell subset sorted from them (not recorded which). The CDR3 region has the DNA TGTGCCAGCAGTTTGGAGGCAGGGGCACCTGGAAACACCATATATTTT. Translation: CASSLEAGAPGNTIYF.